The clone carrying this TCR beta chain was observed once. The sample originates from a study of T cell changes during pregnancy in multiple sclerosis. Germline lookup yields CDR1 LNHDA and CDR2 SQIVND (reference sequence). The CDR3 length is 14 residues. Trimming cost V 1 base and J 4 bases; bases outside gene matches: 3. Data came from immunoSEQ multiplex PCR; TCRdb stores just in-frame clones and leaves some out. The table has approximately 37,000 clones, roughly 94% seen once. Sample: peripheral blood, taken in the third trimester of pregnancy. The chain is built from TRBV19 and TRBJ1-1, with 7 bases aligning to TRBD1. The sequence came from a female donor with multiple sclerosis, enrolled in a pregnancy study. The CDR3 region is CASSIVSGGTEAFF. The CDR3 bases are TGTGCCAGTAGTATAGTTTCAGGGGGCACTGAAGCTTTCTTT.